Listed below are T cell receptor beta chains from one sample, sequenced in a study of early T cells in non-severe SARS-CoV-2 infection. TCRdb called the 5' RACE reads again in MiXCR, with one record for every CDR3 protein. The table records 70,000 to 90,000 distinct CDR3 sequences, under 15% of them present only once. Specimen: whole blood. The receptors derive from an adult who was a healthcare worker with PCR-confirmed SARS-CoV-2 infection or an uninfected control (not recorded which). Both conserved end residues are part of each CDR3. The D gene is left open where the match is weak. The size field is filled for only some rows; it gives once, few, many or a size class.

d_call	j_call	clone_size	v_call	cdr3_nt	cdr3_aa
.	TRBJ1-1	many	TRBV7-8	TGTGCCAGCAGCACAGAGGTTGTAGGCACTGAAGCTTTCTTT	CASSTEVVGTEAFF
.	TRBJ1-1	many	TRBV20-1	TGCAGTGCTAACAACCGGGACGGCGACTTCGCTTTCTTT	CSANNRDGDFAFF
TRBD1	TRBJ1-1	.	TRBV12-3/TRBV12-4	TGTGCCAGCATTGGGACAGGGGGAGCTTTCTTT	CASIGTGGAFF
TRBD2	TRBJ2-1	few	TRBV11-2	TGTGCCAGCAGGGGACTAGCGGGAGGCGATGAGCAGTTCTTC	CASRGLAGGDEQFF
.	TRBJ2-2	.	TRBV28	TGTGCCAGCAGTTTCGACTCGAACACCGGGGAGCTGTTTTTT	CASSFDSNTGELFF
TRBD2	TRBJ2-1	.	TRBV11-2	TGTGCCAGCAGCTTAGCAGCGGGAGTTTACAATGAGCAGTTCTTC	CASSLAAGVYNEQFF
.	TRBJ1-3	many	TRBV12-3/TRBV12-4	TGTGCCAGCAGCCCAGTATATGGAAACACCATATATTTT	CASSPVYGNTIYF
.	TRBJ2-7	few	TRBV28	TGTGCCAGCAGTTTAACAGGGCGCGAGCAGTACTTC	CASSLTGREQYF
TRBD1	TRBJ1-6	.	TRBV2	TGTGCCAGCAGGGGGGACAGGGGTTCACCCCTCCACTTT	CASRGDRGSPLHF
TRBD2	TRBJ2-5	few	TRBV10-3	TGTGCCATCAAGACTAGCGGGAGCTATCAAGAGACCCAGTACTTC	CAIKTSGSYQETQYF
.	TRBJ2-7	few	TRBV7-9	TGTGCCAGCAGCTTACATCAGTACGAGCAGTACTTC	CASSLHQYEQYF
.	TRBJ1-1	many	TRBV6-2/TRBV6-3	TGTGCCAGCAGTTACGAGGGTTACACTGAAGCTTTCTTT	CASSYEGYTEAFF
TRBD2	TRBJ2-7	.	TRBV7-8	TGTGCCAGCAGCTCGCCGGGGGGAGAATACGAGCAGTACTTC	CASSSPGGEYEQYF
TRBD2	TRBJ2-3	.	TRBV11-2	TGTGCCAGCAGCTTAGTCCTAGCGGCATCCACTAAGGATACGCAGTATTTT	CASSLVLAASTKDTQYF
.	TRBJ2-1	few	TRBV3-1	TGTGCCAGCAGCTATTTCCATGCCTCCTACAATGAGCAGTTCTTC	CASSYFHASYNEQFF
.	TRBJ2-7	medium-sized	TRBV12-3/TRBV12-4	TGTGCCAGCAGATTGCAGGCCAGCTACGAGCAGTACTTC	CASRLQASYEQYF
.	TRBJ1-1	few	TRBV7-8	TGTGCCAGCAGCTACGTTGGGGGTGGTGCTTTCTTT	CASSYVGGGAFF